One sample yielded the 28 T cell receptor beta chains listed below, sequenced in a study of shared clonotypes between healthy human individuals. TCRdb keeps only in-frame clones here, not all; method: immunoSEQ multiplex PCR. The data contain some 320,000 clones, over 75% of them singletons. Sequencing was done on a sample of memory CD8+ T cells sorted from blood. Documented subset: CD45RO+ cells pooled with CCR7-negative TemRA cells. These receptors came from a man aged 18-30 years in good health.

The chain is built from TRBV30 and TRBJ2-7; D remains ambiguous. CDR1 and CDR2 (germline): GTSNPN, SVGIG (reference sequence). This CDR3 region has 13 residues. Trimming left V 1 base short and J 3 bases short, with 10 bases between. CDR3 coding DNA: TGTGCCTGGAGTGGAATAGCCGGCTACGAGCAGTACTTC. Protein: CAWSGIAGYEQYF. Together with reference TRBV30 and TRBJ2-7, the CDR3 gives the full variable domain: SQTIHQWPATLVQPVGSPLSLECTVEGTSNPNLYWYRQAAGRGLQLLFYSVGIGQISSEVPQNLSASRPQDRQFILSSKKLLLSDSGFYLCAWSGIAGYEQYFGPGTRLTVT.

V gene TRBV6-5 combines with J gene TRBJ2-7, with D maybe TRBD2 (5 bases). The CDR3 runs 14 residues. V lost 0 bases and J 6 bases, leaving 12 bases between the germline ends. Germline lookup yields CDR1 MNHEY and CDR2 SVGAGI. The CDR3 DNA sequence: TGTGCCAGCAGTTACTCGGCACGAGGGAGCGAGCAGTACTTC. Protein product: CASSYSARGSEQYF.

The rearrangement uses TRBV4-1 and TRBJ2-7, with D maybe TRBD2 (6 bases). Trimming took 5 bases from V and 0 from J, leaving 17 bases between them. Germline V gene data show CDR1 as MGHRA and CDR2 as YSYEKL. CDR3 size: 16 residues. The chain's CDR3 is CASSVASSVSSYEQYF. The CDR3, as DNA: TGCGCCAGCAGCGTAGCGTCTAGCGTGAGCTCCTACGAGCAGTACTTC.

CDR3 region: CASTSDGSYEQYF. DNA of the CDR3: TGTGCCAGCACCTCTGATGGCTCCTACGAGCAGTACTTC. The genes are TRBV2 and TRBJ2-7; D gene uncertain. This CDR3 is built from 13 residues. Trimming took 7 bases from V and 0 from J, leaving 10 bases between them. Germline assignment: CDR1 SNHLY and CDR2 FYNNEI.

This chain links TRBV10-3 with TRBJ2-2; the D is unclear. The CDR3 has 12 amino acids. Trimming took 8 bases from V and 6 from J, leaving 10 bases between them. Germline loops: CDR1 ENHRY, CDR2 SYGVKD. CDR3 DNA sequence: TGTGCCATCCGAGGAAAGCCCGGGGAGCTGTTTTTT. It yields the protein CAIRGKPGELFF.

The chain is built from TRBV9 and TRBJ2-4; the D gene is possibly TRBD2 (5 bases). The CDR3 spans 15 residues. Germline V CDR1 and CDR2: SGDLS, YYNGEE. Trimming pared 2 bases from V and 5 bases from J, leaving 14 bases between. This chain's CDR3 is CASSVRSGSENIQYF. In DNA form, the CDR3 reads TGTGCCAGCAGCGTGAGAAGTGGTAGCGAAAACATTCAGTACTTC.

This chain uses TRBV29-1 with TRBJ2-6; the D is unclear. V gave up 4 bases and J gave up 0 bases, with 13 bases separating them. The CDR3 covers 16 residues. The germline V gene encodes CDR1 SQVTM and CDR2 ANQGSEA. The CDR3, as DNA: TGCAGCGTTGGCCAGAAAATGCGCTCTGGGGCCAACGTCCTGACTTTC. Translation gives CSVGQKMRSGANVLTF.

The chain carries TRBV30 and TRBJ2-1; 9 positions match TRBD2. The CDR3 consists of 15 residues. The V gene end was trimmed by 0 bases and the J gene end by 9 bases; junction bases not matched to a gene: 9. Germline-derived CDR1 and CDR2 are GTSNPN and SVGIG (reference sequence). CDR3 bases: TGTGCCTGGAGTGTACTTGTAGCGGGAGTGGGTGAGCAGTTCTTC. It translates to CAWSVLVAGVGEQFF.

This clone was seen a few times. This chain connects TRBV28 to TRBJ2-7; 8 bases are shared with TRBD1. The CDR3 totals 14 residues. CDR1 is MDHEN and CDR2 is SYDVKM in the germline V gene. J was trimmed by 3 bases and V by 3 bases; bases with no gene match: 4. CDR3 DNA: TGTGCCAGCAGTTTCGGACAGGGAAACTACGAGCAGTACTTC. Translating gives CASSFGQGNYEQYF.

The genes are TRBV28 and TRBJ2-7; 12 nucleotides align to TRBD2. Germline V CDR1 and CDR2: MDHEN, SYDVKM. J gave up 1 base and V 6 bases, and 7 bases lay outside the gene matches. The CDR3 has 16 residues. CDR3 sequence reads: CASSPRLAGESYEQYF. As DNA, the CDR3 is TGTGCCAGCAGCCCCAGACTAGCGGGGGAGTCCTACGAGCAGTACTTC.

The V call is TRBV20-1, the J call TRBJ2-5; D remains unclear. Germline V gene lookup returns CDR1 DFQATT and CDR2 SNEGSKA (reference sequence). V lost 5 bases, J lost 5 bases, and 9 bases lay in between. CDR3 length: 11 residues. CDR3 residues: CSADNGETQYF. In nucleotides, the CDR3 is TGCAGTGCTGATAATGGGGAGACCCAGTACTTC.

This chain uses TRBV2 with TRBJ2-2, with D unclear. The V gene lost 8 bases and the J gene lost 0 bases, with 4 bases spanning the gap. CDR1 and CDR2 from the germline V gene are SNHLY and FYNNEI. The CDR3 contains 12 residues. In DNA, the CDR3 is TGTGCCAGCTATGCGAACACCGGGGAGCTGTTTTTT. This codes for CASYANTGELFF. The complete variable domain, with remaining parts taken from reference TRBV2 and TRBJ2-2, reads EPEVTQTPSHQVTQMGQEVILRCVPISNHLYFYWYRQILGQKVEFLVSFYNNEISEKSEIFDDQFSVERPDGSNFTLKIRSTKLEDSAMYFCASYANTGELFFGEGSRLTVL.

This chain connects TRBV5-6 to TRBJ2-3; D is unresolved. The CDR3 extends over 13 amino acids. From germline, CDR1 is SGHDT and CDR2 YYEEEE. Trimming stripped 6 bases from V and 2 bases from J, with 10 bases between. The CDR3 coding sequence is TGTGCCAGCACAGTCGGGTTCACAGATACGCAGTATTTT. Its translation is CASTVGFTDTQYF.

The CDR3 protein is CASSLSVAGAGEQFF. As DNA, the CDR3 is TGTGCCAGCAGCCTGAGTGTAGCGGGAGCTGGGGAGCAGTTCTTC. The gene calls are TRBV11-3 and TRBJ2-1; 9 bases are a match to TRBD2. Germline V gene sequence: CDR1 SGHNT, CDR2 YENEEA. The CDR3 is 15 residues long. V trimming: 5 bases; J trimming: 10 bases; junction bases outside the gene matches: 12. Looking up the rest from reference TRBV11-3 and TRBJ2-1 gives the full variable domain: EAGVVQSPRYKIIEKKQPVAFWCNPISGHNTLYWYLQNLGQGPELLIRYENEEAVDDSQLPKDRFSAERLKGVDSTLKIQPAELGDSAVYLCASSLSVAGAGEQFFGPGTRLTVL.

The chain carries TRBV27 and TRBJ2-5; D may match TRBD1 or TRBD2 (5 bases each). The CDR3 extends over 14 amino acids. The V end lost 6 bases, the J end lost 3 bases, and 14 bases lay between the germline ends. Germline CDR1 MNHEY, CDR2 SMNVEV (reference sequence). The CDR3 loop is CASRPQGVEETQYF. The CDR3 DNA reads TGTGCCAGCAGGCCCCAGGGAGTTGAAGAGACCCAGTACTTC.

This clone was picked up a small number of times. The chain recombines TRBV7-9 with TRBJ1-4, with unresolved D. This CDR3 contains 17 residues. V lost 5 bases and J 7 bases, leaving 23 bases between the germline ends. Germline V gene data show CDR1 as SEHNR and CDR2 as FQNEAQ (reference sequence). The chain's CDR3 is CASSPTEAGRLGEKLFF. The CDR3 DNA follows: TGTGCCAGCAGCCCTACCGAGGCGGGTCGGTTGGGTGAAAAACTGTTTTTT.

The rearrangement joins TRBV9 to TRBJ2-1; TRBD2 matches at 14 bases. V gave up 4 bases and J gave up 2 bases; unmatched junction bases: 11. CDR1 and CDR2 from the germline V gene are SGDLS and YYNGEE. The CDR3 runs to 19 residues. CDR3 sequence reads: CASSPGLAGGSAAYNEQFF. CDR3 DNA sequence: TGTGCCAGCAGCCCAGGACTAGCGGGAGGTAGTGCGGCCTACAATGAGCAGTTCTTC.

The chain uses TRBV7-9 and TRBJ2-7, with D possibly being TRBD2 (6 bases). V was cut by 6 bases and J by 3 bases, with 18 bases left in between. CDR1 is SEHNR and CDR2 is FQNEAQ in the germline V gene (reference sequence). CDR3 size: 15 residues. The chain's CDR3 is CASRPAAGPIYEQYF. The CDR3 nucleotides are TGTGCCAGCAGGCCCGCGGCGGGGCCGATCTACGAGCAGTACTTC.

With regard to this clone: Distinct nucleotide sequences in the sample also encode this CDR3. This sequence joins TRBV6-5 and TRBJ1-1; possibly TRBD1 for D (5 bases). The CDR3 consists of 12 residues. Germline CDR1 MNHEY, CDR2 SVGAGI. V gave up 0 bases and J gave up 7 bases, with 6 bases separating them. The CDR3 is CASSYSGGEAFF. The CDR3 DNA follows: TGTGCCAGCAGTTACTCGGGGGGTGAAGCTTTCTTT.

The chain is built from TRBV30 and TRBJ1-1; TRBD1 might be the D (5 bases). This CDR3 comprises 14 residues. The V end was cut by 2 bases, the J end by 0 bases, with 10 bases between. Germline V gene data show CDR1 as GTSNPN and CDR2 as SVGIG (reference sequence). The CDR3 DNA is TGTGCCTGGAGTCCCGCGACAGTGAACACTGAAGCTTTCTTT. The encoded protein is CAWSPATVNTEAFF. Full variable domain (outside the CDR3, taken from reference TRBV30 and TRBJ1-1): SQTIHQWPATLVQPVGSPLSLECTVEGTSNPNLYWYRQAAGRGLQLLFYSVGIGQISSEVPQNLSASRPQDRQFILSSKKLLLSDSGFYLCAWSPATVNTEAFFGQGTRLTVV.

The V call is TRBV5-4, the J call TRBJ1-6; 9 bases line up with TRBD1. The CDR3 length is 17 residues. V lost 4 bases, J lost 8 bases, and 13 bases stayed unmatched. Germline loops: CDR1 SGHNT, CDR2 YYREEE (reference sequence). For the CDR3, the DNA is TGTGCCAGCAGCCCTGTTGAGTCCCGGGACAGGGATTCACCCCTCCACTTT. As protein: CASSPVESRDRDSPLHF. Full variable domain (missing parts from reference TRBV5-4 and TRBJ1-6): ETGVTQSPTHLIKTRGQQVTLRCSSQSGHNTVSWYQQALGQGPQFIFQYYREEENGRGNFPPRFSGLQFPNYSSELNVNALELDDSALYLCASSPVESRDRDSPLHFGNGTRLTVT.

About this clone itself: The same CDR3 arises from other DNA sequences in this sample as well. J is TRBJ2-4 and V is TRBV6-1; D not resolved. The germline V and J ends were trimmed by 3 bases and 7 bases, with 7 bases remaining between them. The germline V gene encodes CDR1 MNHNS and CDR2 SASEGT. The CDR3 runs to 12 residues. CDR3 DNA sequence: TGTGCCAGCAGTGATCCGGGTAACATTCAGTACTTC. This codes for CASSDPGNIQYF.

CDR3 sequence (DNA): TGTGCCTGGAGTGCAGACAGGTTCACTGAAGCTTTCTTT. This translates into CAWSADRFTEAFF. The chain employs TRBV30 and TRBJ1-1, with D tentatively TRBD1 (6 bases). Germline CDR1 is GTSNPN and CDR2 is SVGIG (reference sequence). V lost 1 base to trimming and J lost 4 bases, with 10 bases between them. This CDR3 has 13 amino acids.

This sequence joins TRBV30 and TRBJ1-1, with a tentative D call TRBD1 (6 bases). V gave up 0 bases and J gave up 12 bases, with 20 bases separating them. CDR3 length: 14 amino acids. From germline, CDR1 is GTSNPN and CDR2 SVGIG (reference sequence). CDR3 sequence: CAWSVLWGARVTFF. CDR3 sequence (DNA): TGTGCCTGGAGTGTACTGTGGGGGGCTCGTGTAACTTTCTTT.

This clone was detected only once. The chain couples TRBV6-5 to TRBJ2-7; D may match TRBD1 or TRBD2 (5 bases each). V lost 6 bases and J 3 bases, leaving 18 bases between the germline ends. CDR1 and CDR2 from the germline V gene are MNHEY and SVGAGI. The CDR3 covers 15 residues. The CDR3 sequence: CASRQDSNHHYEQYF. For the CDR3, the DNA is TGTGCCAGCAGACAGGACTCAAACCATCACTACGAGCAGTACTTC.

This sequence joins TRBV20-1 and TRBJ2-7; D not resolved. Between the trimmed V and J ends, which lost 6 bases and 4 bases, there was a span of 10 bases. This CDR3 comprises 11 residues. CDR1 DFQATT and CDR2 SNEGSKA come from the germline V gene (reference sequence). CDR3 residues: CSAPDWYEQYF. The DNA of the CDR3 is TGCAGTGCCCCTGACTGGTACGAGCAGTACTTC.

This chain links TRBV29-1 with TRBJ2-3; 7 bases align to TRBD2. V lost 3 bases and J lost 1; bases outside the gene matches: 7. Per the germline V gene, CDR1 is SQVTM and CDR2 is ANQGSEA. There are 15 residues in the CDR3. The CDR3 nucleotides are TGCAGCGTTGATTTCGGGAGCGGGGGCACAGATACGCAGTATTTT. It translates to CSVDFGSGGTDTQYF.

V is TRBV6-1 and J is TRBJ2-1; the match to TRBD2 covers 11 bases. This CDR3 spans 15 amino acids. V lost 8 bases and J lost 2; bases outside the gene matches: 5. In germline, CDR1 is MNHNS, CDR2 SASEGT. CDR3 nucleotides: TGTGCCAGCTCCGAGACTAGCGGGGCCTACAATGAGCAGTTCTTC. Encoded protein: CASSETSGAYNEQFF.